These 21 T cell receptor beta chains came from one sample sequenced in a study of tumor-infiltrating lymphocytes in primary liver carcinoma. Unsorted bulk tissue (about 20-30 mg) underwent RNA and DNA co-extraction. TCR beta cDNA came from roughly 0.45 ug total RNA, primed with a constant-region primer. TCR beta libraries came from three nested multiplex PCR rounds using slightly modified ARM-PCR. Forward primers for TRBV1-TRBV30 and a C-beta reverse primer served the first two PCR rounds, at about 10 cycles each. MiXCR was run by TCRdb on the multiplex PCR reads, yielding one entry per CDR3 protein. The sample consists of about 48,000 distinct CDR3 sequences, about three quarters of them appearing once. Specimen: liver tumor tissue from sampling region 3. The subset: tumor region T3, left-lateral pole. Receptors were obtained from a man aged 40-49 years with primary liver carcinoma and hepatitis B virus infection.

About this clonotype itself: Given the absence of the conserved phenylalanine or tryptophan at the CDR3 end, a read error is likely. The chain has TRBV29-1 and TRBJ2-1; the D gene is possibly TRBD2 (5 bases). The CDR3 consists of 12 residues. Germline CDR1 is SQVTM and CDR2 is ANQGSEA. CDR3 sequence reads: CSGELNSNEQFS. The CDR3 coding sequence is TGCAGTGGGGAGCTGAATAGCAATGAGCAGTTCTCC.

Of note for this clonotype: Without the conserved terminal phenylalanine or tryptophan, this CDR3 likely stems from a read error. This rearrangement joins TRBV6-1 to TRBJ2-3; tentative D call: TRBD1 (6 bases). Germline V CDR1 and CDR2: MNHNS, SASEGT. The CDR3 totals 15 residues. CDR3 in DNA: TGTACCAGCAGTGTCACAGGGTCCGGCACAGATACGCAGTATCTT. Translated: CTSSVTGSGTDTQYL.

Note on this clonotype: Mismatch with germline at one junction end may stem from a read error. The CDR3 protein is CTSSLEVGDEILFF. In DNA, the CDR3 is TGTACCAGCAGTTTAGAGGTTGGGGACGAAATACTGTTTTTT. The V gene is TRBV11-2, the J gene TRBJ1-4, with a possible D match to TRBD1 (5 bases). This CDR3 is built from 14 residues. Germline CDR1 SGHAT, CDR2 FQNNGV.

As to this clonotype: This may come from a read error, since a much larger clone is one base off. The V call is TRBV20-1, the J call TRBJ2-4; D ambiguous. The V end was cut by 6 bases, the J end by 5 bases, with 14 bases between. Germline CDR1 is DFQATT and CDR2 is SNEGSKA (reference sequence). The CDR3 is 13 amino acids. CDR3 loop: CSAMTIGENIQYF. In DNA form, the CDR3 reads TGCAGTGCCATGACGATAGGAGAAAACATTCAGTACTTC.

Points on this clonotype: The CDR3 carries no conserved terminal phenylalanine or tryptophan, so it likely arises from a read error. Because the CDR3's place on the DNA is in doubt, the DNA is left out and the CDR3 is given as listed by TCRdb. The chain uses TRBV28 and TRBJ2-7; the table assigns TRBD2, which was not confirmed against the DNA. CDR1 is MDHEN, CDR2 SYDVKM, per germline. The CDR3 is 13 amino acids long, termini counted. The chain's CDR3 is CASSFAGNYEQHL.

V and J are TRBV6-5 and TRBJ1-5; D is possibly TRBD1 (5 bases). Germline lookup yields CDR1 MNHEY and CDR2 SVGAGI. V lost 11 bases and J 2 bases, leaving 16 bases between the germline ends. The CDR3 has 14 residues. CDR3 coding DNA: TGTGCCGGTAGTTACAGGTCTGGCAATCAGCCCCAGCATTTT. This gives the protein CAGSYRSGNQPQHF.

For this clonotype: The junction differs from germline at one of its ends, possibly a read error. The chain has TRBV6-5 and TRBJ2-7, with D possibly being TRBD2 (6 bases). Germline loops: CDR1 MNHEY, CDR2 SVGAGI. The CDR3 sequence is 15 residues long. In DNA form, the CDR3 reads TGTACCAGCAGTTACTGGCGGGACGGTAACTACGAGCAGTATTTC. Translated: CTSSYWRDGNYEQYF.

J is TRBJ1-5 and V is TRBV10-2, with TRBD1 matching 10 bases. This CDR3 has 12 residues. The germline CDR1 and CDR2 sequences are WSHSY and SAAADI. The CDR3 sequence is CPSRTGGQPQHF. CDR3 bases: TGCCCAAGCAGGACAGGGGGTCAGCCCCAGCATTTT.

This clonotype qualifies as medium-sized. The chain couples TRBV7-8 to TRBJ2-3; no reliable D call. This CDR3 comprises 16 residues. The ends were cut back, 3 bases at V and 0 bases at J, with 13 bases in the middle. Germline V gene data show CDR1 as SGHVS and CDR2 as FQNEAQ. Written as DNA, the CDR3 is TGTGCCAGCAGCTTGGGGTTGTCGTTGAGCACAGATACGCAGTATTTT. This sequence encodes CASSLGLSLSTDTQYF. Together with reference TRBV7-8 and TRBJ2-3, the CDR3 gives the full variable domain: GAGVSQSPRYKVAKRGQDVALRCDPISGHVSLFWYQQALGQGPEFLTYFQNEAQLDKSGLPSDRFFAERPEGSVSTLKIQRTQQEDSAVYLCASSLGLSLSTDTQYFGPGTRLTVL.

As to this clonotype: Germline is not matched at one junction end, which may reflect a read error. The V gene is TRBV11-2, the J gene TRBJ2-5, with 8 nucleotides matching TRBD2. Germline loops: CDR1 SGHAT, CDR2 FQNNGV. The length of the CDR3 is 15 residues. CDR3: CTSNYLAGPQETQYF. CDR3 bases: TGTACCAGCAATTACTTAGCGGGACCCCAAGAGACCCAGTACTTC. The full variable domain, in which reference TRBV11-2 and TRBJ2-5 provide the parts outside the CDR3, is EAGVAQSPRYKIIEKRQSVAFWCNPISGHATLYWYQQILGQGPKLLIQFQNNGVVDDSQLPKDRFSAERLKGVDSTLKIQPAKLEDSAVYLCTSNYLAGPQETQYFGPGTRLLVL.

Worth noting for this clonotype: A read error may account for a junction end that differs from germline. The rearrangement links TRBV28 to TRBJ2-1, with D unclear. This CDR3 has 10 amino acids. Per germline, CDR1 MDHEN and CDR2 SYDVKM. The CDR3 region is CTSSSNKQFF. The DNA of the CDR3 is TGTACCAGCAGTAGCAATAAGCAGTTCTTC. Combining the CDR3 with reference TRBV28 and TRBJ2-1 gives the whole variable domain DVKVTQSSRYLVKRTGEKVFLECVQDMDHENMFWYRQDPGLGLRLIYFSYDVKMKEKGDIPEGYSVSREKKERFSLILESASTNQTSMYLCTSSSNKQFFGPGTRLTVL.

This chain uses TRBV6-5 with TRBJ1-5; 7 bases are shared with TRBD1. Germline CDR1 MNHEY, CDR2 SVGAGI. After removal of 6 bases from V and 4 bases from J, the junction contained 6 bases not matched to a gene. The CDR3 runs 14 residues. The CDR3 reads CASRIGGLNQPQHF. The CDR3 nucleotides are TGTGCCAGCAGGATAGGGGGCCTTAATCAGCCCCAGCATTTT.

This clonotype was seen at least ten times. The V and J genes are TRBV15 and TRBJ2-7; D remains ambiguous. Per germline, CDR1 LNHNV and CDR2 YYDKDF (reference sequence). The CDR3 has 13 amino acids. V was clipped by 0 bases and J by 7 bases, with 10 bases between them. This CDR3 reads CATSRDHRREQYF. The CDR3 bases are TGTGCCACCAGCAGAGACCACAGAAGGGAGCAGTACTTC.

Details on this clonotype: One end of the junction fails to match germline, which may point to a read error. The V call is TRBV28, the J call TRBJ2-7; TRBD1 aligns across 7 bases. Germline CDR1 and CDR2: MDHEN and SYDVKM. The CDR3 runs 15 residues. As DNA, the CDR3 is TGTGCCAGCAGCGCACAAAGGGGGCAACCTTACGAGCACTACTTC. It encodes CASSAQRGQPYEHYF.

On this clonotype: A junction end diverges from the germline sequence, so it may reflect a read error. V usage is TRBV29-1 and J usage is TRBJ2-7; D is unresolved. The length of the CDR3 is 12 residues. Germline V gene sequence: CDR1 SQVTM, CDR2 ANQGSEA. CDR3 sequence: CSAKGNLYEQHF. The CDR3 nucleotides read TGCAGCGCCAAAGGCAACTTATACGAGCAGCACTTC.

This clonotype was detected once. The chain is built from TRBV7-6 and TRBJ2-7; no firm D call. Germline-derived CDR1 and CDR2 are SGHVS and FNYEAQ. Trimming took off 5 bases at V and 6 bases at J, with 14 bases between the two ends. This CDR3 region has 13 residues. The chain's CDR3 is CASSPGPWTEQYF. The CDR3 bases are TGTGCCAGCAGCCCGGGCCCTTGGACCGAGCAGTACTTC.

The chain links TRBV11-2 to TRBJ2-5; a possible D gene is TRBD2 (7 bases). Germline V gene data show CDR1 as SGHAT and CDR2 as FQNNGV. The CDR3 is 13 amino acids. The V and J ends lost 5 bases and 4 bases respectively, with 11 bases between them. Here the CDR3 reads CASSEGGGETQYF. For the CDR3, the DNA is TGTGCCAGCAGCGAAGGGGGGGGAGAGACCCAGTACTTC.

The genes are TRBV11-2 and TRBJ1-2; D ambiguous. The length of the CDR3 is 13 residues. Germline CDR1 SGHAT, CDR2 FQNNGV. Trimming removed 5 bases at V and 2 bases at J, with 9 bases between. As DNA, the CDR3 is TGTGCCAGCAGCCGGGGTCGGAACTATGGCTACACCTTC. Its translation: CASSRGRNYGYTF.

Regarding this clonotype: One end of the junction fails to match germline, which may point to a read error. The CDR3 sequence: CASSPGQSGTDTQYF. Here the CDR3 DNA reads TGTGCCAGCAGCCCCGGGCAGTCGGGCACAGATACACAGTATTTT. The chain employs TRBV6-6 and TRBJ2-3; the D is unclear. Looked up from germline, CDR1 is MNHNY and CDR2 is SVGAGI (reference sequence). This CDR3 has 15 residues.

A note on this clonotype: One junction end does not reproduce the germline sequence, and a read error may be involved. The rearrangement uses TRBV7-2 and TRBJ2-7; 7 positions match TRBD2. Germline CDR1 SGHTA, CDR2 FQGNSA. CDR3 length equals 14 residues. The CDR3 bases are TGTGTCAGCACGCTAGCGGAAACTGCCTACGAGCGGTACTTC. This sequence encodes CVSTLAETAYERYF.

Turning to this clonotype: The junction departs from germline at one end; a sequencing error may be responsible. V and J are TRBV4-1 and TRBJ2-1; 9 bases fit TRBD1. CDR1 and CDR2 (germline): MGHRA, YSYEKL. This CDR3 is built from 16 residues. For the CDR3, the DNA is TGCGCCAGCAGCCGCGGACAGGGGTCTCTCTACATTGAGCAGTTCTTT. Amino acid sequence: CASSRGQGSLYIEQFF.